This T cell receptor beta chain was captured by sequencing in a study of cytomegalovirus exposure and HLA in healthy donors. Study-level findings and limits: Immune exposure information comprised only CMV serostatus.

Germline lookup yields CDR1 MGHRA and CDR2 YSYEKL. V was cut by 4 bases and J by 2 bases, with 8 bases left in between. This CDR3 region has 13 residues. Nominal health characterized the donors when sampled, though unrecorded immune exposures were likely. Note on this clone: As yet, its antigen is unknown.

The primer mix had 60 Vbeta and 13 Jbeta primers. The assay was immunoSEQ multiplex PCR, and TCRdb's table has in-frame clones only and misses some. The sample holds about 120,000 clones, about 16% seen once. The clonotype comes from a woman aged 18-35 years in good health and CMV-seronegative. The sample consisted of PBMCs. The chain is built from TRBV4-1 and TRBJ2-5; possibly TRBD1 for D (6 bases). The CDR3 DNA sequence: TGCGCCAGCAGCCGGACAGAACAAGAGACCCAGTACTTC. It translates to CASSRTEQETQYF.